Included here is one T cell receptor beta chain sequence, with context. These data are taken from a study of blood T cell repertoires in COVID-19. Study background: Acute and convalescent COVID-19 specimens originated in the United States, Italy and Spain. The cDNA or gDNA used as material had been derived from T cells, B-cell-depleted T cells, or PBMCs.

In the authors' methods: Amplified reference gene primers provided the basis for estimating nucleated cell counts. Some clones are missing from TCRdb's copy, which holds only in-frame ones; the method was immunoSEQ multiplex PCR. The D gene and trimming were derived from the DNA, and the V and J assignments and clone size from that table. The table lists about 54,000 clones, under 85% of them singletons. Germline V gene data show CDR1 as SEHNR and CDR2 as FQNEAQ (reference sequence). V lost 5 bases to trimming and J lost 4 bases, with 22 bases between them. The CDR3 is 17 amino acids. The specimen was peripheral blood. The source is a woman aged 55-69 years with acute or convalescent COVID-19. The chain couples TRBV7-9 to TRBJ2-3; D is possibly TRBD2 (7 bases). Here the CDR3 DNA reads TGTGCCAGCAGCCCTAGGGGGGGGCTTCAAACCCCAGATACGCAGTATTTT. Translating gives CASSPRGGLQTPDTQYF.